Following are 26 T cell receptor beta chains from one sample sequenced in a study of T-cell memory formation after mild COVID-19. One entry per CDR3 protein, called by TCRdb with MiXCR from the 5' RACE reads. Here the sample spans about 560,000 distinct CDR3 sequences, approximately 15% being singletons. What was sequenced was PBMCs or a T cell subset sorted from them (not recorded which). Receptors originate from an adult woman who had mild COVID-19 (a few samples of this study predate the infection). Cell type and time point are not known.

CDR3 in amino acids: CASSRTPRPDTQYF. The DNA for the CDR3 is TGTGCCAGCAGCCGGACTCCGCGACCAGATACGCAGTATTTT. The chain employs TRBV3-1 and TRBJ2-3; D is possibly TRBD2 (5 bases). CDR3 size: 14 residues. V was shortened by 4 bases and J by 4 bases, with 12 bases between the two germline ends. CDR1 LGHDT and CDR2 YNNKEL come from the germline V gene (reference sequence).

The chain employs TRBV5-1 and TRBJ2-7, with D possibly TRBD2 on 5 matching bases. V was cut by 4 bases and J by 6 bases, with 17 bases left in between. Germline V lookup: CDR1 SGHRS, CDR2 YFSETQ. This CDR3 has 14 amino acids. CDR3 amino acids: CASSPSTTIFEQYF. In nucleotides, the CDR3 is TGCGCCAGCAGCCCCTCGACTACGATTTTCGAGCAGTACTTC.

This chain connects TRBV4-2 to TRBJ1-5; weak D call: TRBD1 (6 bases). Deletions cut 0 bases from V and 6 bases from J, with 12 bases between. CDR1 is LGHNA, CDR2 YNFKEQ, per germline. This CDR3 spans 15 amino acids. CDR3 bases: TGTGCCAGCAGCCAAGATATTGGGGGGGCTCAGCCCCAGCATTTT. This codes for CASSQDIGGAQPQHF.

The genes are TRBV5-4 and TRBJ1-6, with TRBD1 as a possible D gene (6 bases). Germline CDR1 reads SGHNT; CDR2 reads YYREEE (reference sequence). This CDR3 spans 15 amino acids. The V and J ends lost 0 bases and 8 bases respectively, with 12 bases between them. Written as DNA, the CDR3 is TGTGCCAGCAGCTTGGGGACAGCTCGTTATTCACCCCTCCACTTT. Protein product: CASSLGTARYSPLHF.

This clonotype has only a few counts. The V gene is TRBV7-9, the J gene TRBJ1-1; a weak D match, TRBD1 (5 bases). Germline V gene lookup returns CDR1 SEHNR and CDR2 FQNEAQ (reference sequence). The ends were cut back, 4 bases at V and 6 bases at J, with 9 bases in the middle. This CDR3 contains 12 residues. The CDR3: CASSWGRAEAFF. CDR3 nucleotide sequence: TGTGCCAGCAGCTGGGGCAGGGCTGAAGCTTTCTTT.

The chain is built from TRBV10-3 and TRBJ2-4, with D unresolved. Germline lookup yields CDR1 ENHRY and CDR2 SYGVKD. The V end was cut by 3 bases, the J end by 0 bases, with 15 bases between. This CDR3 is built from 17 residues. This chain's CDR3 is CAISDGTDRRAKNIQYF. For the CDR3, the DNA is TGTGCCATCAGTGATGGAACAGATCGTCGAGCCAAAAACATTCAGTACTTC.

This clonotype was found a few times. The rearrangement links TRBV5-1 to TRBJ1-2, with 8 nucleotides matching TRBD1. Germline loops: CDR1 SGHRS, CDR2 YFSETQ. V lost 4 bases and J lost 5; bases outside the gene matches: 7. This CDR3 is built from 14 residues. The CDR3 nucleotides are TGCGCCAGCAGCGGAATGACAGGGGAATATGGCTACACCTTC. Translated, it gives CASSGMTGEYGYTF.

This clonotype has just a few counts. Its ends do not fully match the called genes, so a read error is possible. The chain recombines TRBV29-1 with TRBJ2-7, with D tentatively TRBD2 (6 bases). The length of the CDR3 is 11 residues. CDR1 and CDR2 (germline): SQVTM, ANQGSEA. CDR3 sequence reads: CSGLSSYEQYF. The DNA for the CDR3 is TGTTCGGGACTTAGCTCCTACGAGCAGTACTTC.

This sequence joins TRBV4-3 and TRBJ2-3, with 8 nucleotides matching TRBD2. Germline V gene lookup returns CDR1 LGHNA and CDR2 YSLEER. The CDR3 contains 18 residues. The trim removed 5 bases at V and 2 bases at J, leaving 15 bases unmatched. CDR3 DNA sequence: TGCGCCAGCAGCGTCCCCCTTCGAGAGCGGGGGTCCACAGATACGCAGTATTTT. This translates into CASSVPLRERGSTDTQYF.

This clonotype was observed many times. The chain carries TRBV7-9 and TRBJ2-5; D call uncertain. The CDR3 length is 14 residues. Germline V lookup: CDR1 SEHNR, CDR2 FQNEAQ (reference sequence). Trimming took 6 bases from V and 1 from J, leaving 12 bases between them. CDR3 protein: CASRLSASQETQYF. The CDR3 region has the DNA TGTGCCAGCAGGTTGTCGGCTTCCCAAGAGACCCAGTACTTC.

This clonotype has just a few counts. This rearrangement joins TRBV3-1 to TRBJ2-7; 7 nucleotides align to TRBD2. This CDR3 contains 16 residues. With 2 bases clipped from V and 1 base from J, the junction kept 8 bases outside the gene matches. Germline V gives CDR1 LGHDT, CDR2 YNNKEL (reference sequence). DNA for the CDR3: TGTGCCAGCAGCCAACCAAGCGGGACCAGTTCCTACGAGCAGTACTTC. This sequence encodes CASSQPSGTSSYEQYF.

The sample holds a few counts of this clonotype. V usage is TRBV10-3 and J usage is TRBJ2-2; D not certain. Germline lookup yields CDR1 ENHRY and CDR2 SYGVKD. V was shortened by 2 bases and J by 5 bases, with 9 bases between the two germline ends. There are 14 residues in the CDR3. CDR3 in DNA: TGTGCCATCAGTGAGGGTGGGCCGACCGGGGAGCTGTTTTTT. This translates into CAISEGGPTGELFF.

The chain joins TRBV5-6 to TRBJ2-3; perhaps TRBD2 as D (6 bases). The CDR3 totals 16 residues. Germline V gene lookup returns CDR1 SGHDT and CDR2 YYEEEE. Trimming took 2 bases from V and 1 from J, leaving 14 bases between them. DNA of the CDR3: TGTGCCAGCAGCTTCTACTCAGGGACTGGCACAGATACGCAGTATTTT. It translates to CASSFYSGTGTDTQYF.

The table lists this clonotype with a few counts. The genes are TRBV6-6 and TRBJ1-2; a weak D match, TRBD1 (5 bases). CDR3 length: 13 amino acids. Trimming took 6 bases from V and 4 from J, leaving 12 bases between them. CDR1 and CDR2 (germline): MNHNY, SVGAGI (reference sequence). The DNA of the CDR3 is TGTGCCAGCAGCCCCGGGACCCTCTATGGCTACACCTTC. Translated, it gives CASSPGTLYGYTF.

The V call is TRBV7-3, the J call TRBJ2-2; 7 bases align to TRBD1. V was clipped by 4 bases and J by 4 bases; unmatched bases: 6. The CDR3 spans 15 residues. Germline V gives CDR1 SGHTA, CDR2 FQGTGA. CDR3 sequence reads: CASSSQGISTGELFF. CDR3 nucleotides: TGTGCCAGCAGCTCACAGGGGATTAGCACCGGGGAGCTGTTTTTT.

The table lists this clonotype with a few counts. V usage is TRBV30 and J usage is TRBJ2-7; D remains unclear. CDR1 is GTSNPN, CDR2 SVGIG, per germline (reference sequence). Trimming left V 5 bases short and J 5 bases short, with 19 bases between. The CDR3 length is 14 residues. In DNA form, the CDR3 reads TGTGCCTGGGCGCTGGGAACGGGTCGGAACGAGCAGTACTTC. This gives the protein CAWALGTGRNEQYF.

This clonotype was found a few times. The rearrangement links TRBV12-3 or TRBV12-4 to TRBJ1-6; D may be TRBD1 (6 bases). The V and J ends lost 5 bases and 11 bases respectively, with 13 bases between them. This CDR3 region has 13 residues. The CDR3 region has the DNA TGTGCCAGCAGTCTCGGGGGGCGGACACCCCTCCACTTT. It encodes CASSLGGRTPLHF.

The chain has TRBV27 and TRBJ2-1, with D perhaps TRBD2 (5 bases). The V end lost 5 bases, the J end lost 4 bases, and 12 bases lay between the germline ends. Germline V lookup: CDR1 MNHEY, CDR2 SMNVEV (reference sequence). This CDR3 has 14 residues. The CDR3 protein is CASSIRTAYNEQFF. The CDR3 coding sequence is TGTGCCAGCAGTATCCGGACTGCTTACAATGAGCAGTTCTTC.

The chain employs TRBV20-1 and TRBJ2-1, with D perhaps TRBD1 (6 bases). This CDR3 comprises 12 residues. CDR1 is DFQATT and CDR2 is SNEGSKA in the germline V gene (reference sequence). The V and J ends lost 4 bases and 7 bases respectively, with 11 bases between them. CDR3 coding DNA: TGCAGTGCTACTTCAGGGGTAAATGAGCAGTTCTTC. It encodes CSATSGVNEQFF.

This clonotype was counted a few times. The gene calls are TRBV29-1 and TRBJ2-3; weak D call: TRBD1 (5 bases). V gave up 6 bases and J gave up 2 bases, with 9 bases separating them. Germline V gives CDR1 SQVTM, CDR2 ANQGSEA. There are 12 residues in the CDR3. In nucleotides, the CDR3 is TGCAGCGTAGGGGATAACACAGATACGCAGTATTTT. As protein: CSVGDNTDTQYF.

The rearrangement joins TRBV20-1 to TRBJ2-2, with D uncertain. The ends were cut back, 2 bases at V and 1 base at J, with 8 bases in the middle. Germline values: CDR1 DFQATT, CDR2 SNEGSKA (reference sequence). The CDR3 loop spans 14 amino acids. The CDR3, as DNA: TGCAGTGCTAGACGCAGATTGAACACCGGGGAGCTGTTTTTT. Encoded protein: CSARRRLNTGELFF.

V is TRBV27 and J is TRBJ1-5, with D perhaps TRBD1 (6 bases). Trimming shortened V by 1 base and J by 5 bases, and 6 bases separated the two germline ends. This CDR3 contains 13 residues. Germline V gene lookup returns CDR1 MNHEY and CDR2 SMNVEV (reference sequence). The CDR3 here is CASSLYRDQPQHF. The CDR3 region has the DNA TGTGCCAGCAGTTTATACAGGGATCAGCCCCAGCATTTT.

The chain couples TRBV29-1 to TRBJ1-5; a possible D gene is TRBD1 (6 bases). V lost 7 bases, J lost 2 bases, and 12 bases lay in between. This CDR3 is 13 amino acids long. Germline V lookup: CDR1 SQVTM, CDR2 ANQGSEA. CDR3 sequence: CSAVTGRNQPQHF. CDR3 DNA sequence: TGCAGCGCCGTGACAGGCCGCAATCAGCCCCAGCATTTT.

The chain joins TRBV7-9 to TRBJ1-3; D is uncertain. Trimming pared 6 bases from V and 4 bases from J, leaving 13 bases between. Germline V gene lookup returns CDR1 SEHNR and CDR2 FQNEAQ (reference sequence). The CDR3 sequence is 14 residues long. CDR3 sequence (DNA): TGTGCCAGCAGTCCTCCGGGCCAAGGAAACACCATATATTTT. It is translated as CASSPPGQGNTIYF. Full variable domain (rest looked up from reference TRBV7-9 and TRBJ1-3): DTGVSQNPRHKITKRGQNVTFRCDPISEHNRLYWYRQTLGQGPEFLTYFQNEAQLEKSRLLSDRFSAERPKGSFSTLEIQRTEQGDSAMYLCASSPPGQGNTIYFGEGSWLTVV.

This clonotype was observed many times. The chain is built from TRBV4-2 and TRBJ2-1; 7 nucleotides match TRBD2. Germline V gene lookup returns CDR1 LGHNA and CDR2 YNFKEQ. The CDR3 sequence is 16 residues long. The J segment lost 4 bases and the V segment lost 0 bases, leaving 6 bases of the junction unmatched. This CDR3 reads CASSQDPGGGYNEQFF. Written as DNA, the CDR3 is TGTGCCAGCAGCCAAGATCCGGGAGGTGGGTACAATGAGCAGTTCTTC.

This clonotype was observed a few times. This chain joins TRBV5-1 and TRBJ2-5; D uncertain. The V gene lost 0 bases and the J gene lost 6 bases, with 9 bases spanning the gap. CDR3 length equals 13 residues. CDR1 SGHRS and CDR2 YFSETQ come from the germline V gene. CDR3 bases: TGCGCCAGCAGCTTGGAGGCAGAACAGACCCAGTACTTC. Encoded protein: CASSLEAEQTQYF.